The present TCR beta chain was sequenced within a study of beta chain features in type 1 diabetes. Notes on the study in general: PCR could preferentially amplify shorter templates, alike in patients and controls. cDNA-based sequencing might over-represent cells highly expressing TCR. Researchers report that Type 1 diabetes patients had moderately but significantly shorter TCRB CDR3s across all four CD4+ subsets. The naive, central memory and Treg TCRB repertoires of patients appeared to be more similar to one another than those of healthy donors.

Germline loops: CDR1 SGHRS, CDR2 YFSETQ. The CDR3 is made up of 15 amino acids. With 2 bases removed from V and 0 bases from J, the gap between germline ends came to 10 bases. This clone was seen only a few times. Its antigen remains unidentified. In the same sample, other DNA sequences code for this CDR3. Since all of the isolated RNA was reverse transcribed, expressed TCRB transcripts were what got sequenced. Libraries were prepared by immunoSEQ multiplex PCR; TCRdb keeps only in-frame clonotypes and omits some of them. The table includes about 740,000 clones, roughly an eighth detected once. The chain uses TRBV5-1 and TRBJ2-3; tentatively, D is TRBD2 (5 bases). Sequencing input: naive CD4+ T cells from blood. The clonotype comes from a man younger than 35 with type 1 diabetes. The CDR3 region is CASSFGGISTDTQYF. The CDR3 nucleotides read TGCGCCAGCAGCTTCGGAGGAATAAGCACAGATACGCAGTATTTT.